Below are 5 T cell receptor beta chains sequenced from a single sample in a study of blood T cell repertoires in COVID-19 (dated by TCRdb to 2020 to 2021). The library was generated by the immunoSEQ multiplex PCR assay. Not all clones reach the TCRdb copy of this immuneACCESS table, which keeps in-frame sequences only. Checked studies attribute under half of the gap to unresolved V genes and leave the rest unexplained. The sample yields 200,000 to 250,000 clones; around 84% were counted once. Of the sample, around 0.89% is held by the ten largest clones. The sample was peripheral blood. Receptors originate from a man aged 35-49 years with acute or convalescent COVID-19.

Concerning this clone: This likely came from a read error, as a far larger clone is one base away. The chain couples TRBV7-3 to TRBJ2-1, with D maybe TRBD2 (6 bases). This CDR3 has 13 amino acids. V was shortened by 5 bases and J by 4 bases, with 9 bases between the two germline ends. Germline-derived CDR1 and CDR2 are SGHTA and FQGTGA. The CDR3 protein is CASSRDLYNEQFF. The CDR3 DNA reads as TGTGCCAGCAGCCGGGACTTATACAATGAGCAGTTCTTC.

This chain connects TRBV30 to TRBJ2-3, with 14 bases matching TRBD2. CDR3 size: 16 residues. CDR1 is GTSNPN and CDR2 is SVGIG in the germline V gene (reference sequence). V lost 2 bases and J lost 4; bases outside the gene matches: 5. The CDR3 protein is CAWSPGLAGGPDTQYF. CDR3 DNA: TGTGCCTGGAGTCCAGGACTAGCGGGGGGACCAGATACGCAGTATTTT.

This clone was recorded a few times. The chain is built from TRBV6-5 and TRBJ1-1; TRBD1 agrees at 8 bases. This CDR3 has 13 amino acids. Germline CDR1 reads MNHEY; CDR2 reads SVGAGI. J gave up 12 bases and V 11 bases, and 17 bases lay outside the gene matches. The CDR3 spells CAAQLQGAGITFF. CDR3 DNA: TGTGCCGCACAACTCCAGGGGGCGGGTATAACTTTCTTT.

The rearrangement links TRBV4-1 to TRBJ2-7, with TRBD2 as a possible D gene (5 bases). CDR1 and CDR2 from the germline V gene are MGHRA and YSYEKL. This CDR3 is built from 14 residues. V lost 3 bases to trimming and J lost 1 base, with 10 bases between them. Here the CDR3 DNA reads TGCGCCAGCAGCCACTCCTCGGGGTCCTACGAGCAGTACTTC. Amino acids: CASSHSSGSYEQYF.

The genes are TRBV28 and TRBJ1-3, with a tentative D call TRBD1 (5 bases). This CDR3 spans 15 amino acids. V was trimmed by 7 bases and J by 0 bases, leaving 13 bases between them. CDR1 MDHEN and CDR2 SYDVKM come from the germline V gene. CDR3 nucleotide sequence: TGTGCCAGCACGCAGGGCACCTCCTCTGGAAACACCATATATTTT. Its protein is CASTQGTSSGNTIYF.